The T cell receptor beta chain described here comes from a study of OX40 agonist ivuxolimab in advanced cancers. Study-level background: Ivuxolimab, which targeted the costimulatory receptor OX40 (CD134), was an agonistic, fully human IgG2 monoclonal antibody. A male proportion of about 79% and a mean age of 60 years, ranging from roughly 23 to 85, were recorded for the dose-escalation cohort. The paper covers the monotherapy dose-escalation part of the phase I ivuxolimab trial, which included N ≈ 57 patients. Of the approximately 53 patients in dose escalation, 19 had hepatocellular carcinoma, some 15 had melanoma, 9 had renal cell carcinoma and 9 had head and neck cancer. Patients were allowed to have had prior anti-PD-1, anti-PD-L1 or anti-CTLA-4 therapy, and around 40% of the dose-escalation patients had previously received checkpoint inhibitors. The point of sequencing TCRbeta in the periphery was to test whether ivuxolimab changed TCR sequence diversity and drove clonal T-cell expansion. Intravenous ivuxolimab was administered to patients every 2 weeks at six dose levels: 0.01, 0.1, 0.3, 1.5, 3 and 10 mg/kg. Partial responses occurred in three dose-escalation patients: two with cutaneous melanoma and one with hepatocellular carcinoma. Beyond this particular receptor, the publication reports: Partial responders in the 0.1-3.0 mg/kg groups had among the lowest normalized peripheral clonal expansion, especially among CD8+ T cells. At doses of 0.1 to 3.0 mg/kg, clonal expansion of both CD4+ and CD8+ blood T cells was observed from baseline to week 6. On average, CD8+ T cells showed more expanded clones than CD4+ T cells after ivuxolimab. Low levels of normalized T-cell clonal expansion were also seen in some patients who did not respond. Which antigens the clonally expanded peripheral T cells were specific for was not determined.

For sequencing of the TCRbeta CDR3 region, genomic DNA was extracted from the sorted cells. The immunoSEQ Assay was used to sequence the TCRbeta CDR3 regions. In TCRdb, the immuneACCESS table is reduced to in-frame sequences with V and J assigned. These tables do not hold every clone; where another copy was compared, an unresolved V gene accounts for under half, and the others remain unexplained. For this sample the table gives 60,000 or so clones, of which around 80% were detected only once. The ten most abundant clones make up 2% to 2.5% of the sample. Of note for this clone: The antigen it binds to is not known. There are no base qualities to consult, and no much larger clone falls within one base.

The trial excluded patients who had a history of autoimmune disease or were on systemic immunosuppression. Peripheral blood for TCR sequencing was collected from all dose cohorts at baseline, on cycle 4 day 1, and on cycle 7 day 1. The samples were taken from a phase I, first-in-human, multicenter, open-label dose-escalation trial of ivuxolimab. Adults with locally advanced or metastatic melanoma, renal cell carcinoma, hepatocellular carcinoma or head and neck squamous cell carcinoma were enrolled in the trial. Before TCR sequencing, CD4+ T cells and CD8+ T cells from peripheral blood were sorted into separate populations. The junction shows trimming of 4 bases on V and 6 bases on J, plus 9 bases between the germline ends. The CDR3 holds 13 amino acids from the cysteine to the phenylalanine. Just the 39-base CDR3 DNA is kept, in frame starting at base 1. The germline V gene sets CDR1 to MNHEY and CDR2 to SVGAGI.

The sequence is built from TRBV6-5 and TRBJ2-2, with a weak D call of TRBD2 (6 bases match). The sample here was CD4+ or CD8+ T cells sorted from blood, taken in a trial of the OX40 agonist ivuxolimab. The source is an adult with an advanced solid tumor such as melanoma, head and neck, liver or kidney cancer. For the CDR3, the sequence is CASSLRGAGELFF. The nucleotide sequence reads TGTGCCAGCAGTTTGCGGGGTGCCGGGGAGCTGTTTTTT.